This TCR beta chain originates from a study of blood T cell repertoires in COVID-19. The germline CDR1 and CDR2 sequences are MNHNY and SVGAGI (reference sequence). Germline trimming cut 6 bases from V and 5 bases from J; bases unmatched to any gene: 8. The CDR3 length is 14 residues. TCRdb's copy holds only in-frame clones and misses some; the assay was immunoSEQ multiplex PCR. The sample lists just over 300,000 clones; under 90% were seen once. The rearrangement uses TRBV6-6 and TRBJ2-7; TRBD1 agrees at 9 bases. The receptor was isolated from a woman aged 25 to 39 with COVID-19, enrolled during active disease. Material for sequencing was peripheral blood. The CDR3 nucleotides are TGTGCCAGCAGCCGGGACAGGGAGGTGAACGAGCAGTACTTC. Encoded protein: CASSRDREVNEQYF.